This T cell receptor beta chain originates from a study of tumor-infiltrating lymphocytes in primary liver carcinoma (dated by TCRdb to 2015 to 2018). Context from the whole study: Hepatocellular carcinoma (four) or combined HCC and intrahepatic cholangiocarcinoma (one) was present in the five patients, who were three men and two women aged 30 to 69 years. Agilent mRNA microarray profiling was performed on the 25 tumor region samples to relate TCRbeta repertoire diversity to the local molecular phenotype. Technical replicate repertoires showed high reproducibility, with mean shared-clone rates approximately 0.9 and correlation coefficients above 0.95. A total of approximately 35 specimens from 5 patients underwent TCRbeta repertoire sequencing, comprising 25 tumor regions, 5 adjacent noncancerous liver tissues and 5 peripheral blood samples. For each liver tumor, the study sampled five regions along with adjacent normal tissue and blood, and applied TCRbeta repertoire sequencing, expression microarrays and whole-exome sequencing. The tumors of the five patients were staged as T1-T3 N0M0, with maximum diameters ranging from roughly 4 to 10 cm. Samples yielded roughly 3.65 to 7.5 million productive TCRbeta reads; read depth did not differ significantly between tissue types. Here is what the overall study found, with its caveats: Since the samples were bulk and unsorted, there was no way to compare CD4+ and CD8+ T cell repertoires. Consistent with antigen-driven expansion, pairs of tumor regions showed higher repertoire overlap (mean roughly 36%) than either tumor-adjacent pairs (around 17%) or tumor-blood pairs (approximately 15%). With just a few patients in the study, the authors point out that the findings should be validated in a larger study. Just about 8-25% of top clones turned up in all five regions of a tumor, which suggests spatial heterogeneity among tumor-infiltrating T cells. A significantly larger repertoire fraction was made up by the top 250 clones in tumors than in blood (p = 0.039). Because only the TCR beta chain was sequenced and unpaired alpha chains were not captured, true repertoire diversity is likely underestimated.

On this clonotype itself: Its antigen is unknown. Germline and junction disagree at one end, which may indicate a read error.

A constant-region primer and ProtoScript II reverse transcriptase were used to reverse-transcribe TCRbeta-specific cDNA from around 480 ng total RNA. Three nested multiplex PCR rounds, following a slightly modified ARM-PCR procedure, were used to build the TCRbeta libraries. Sample barcodes and Illumina adapters were added in a final 25-cycle PCR with Deep VentR polymerase. Before sequencing, amplicons between 200 and 500 bp were purified from gel using a QIAquick gel extraction kit. An Illumina HiSeq 2500 was used to sequence the TCRbeta amplicons with 250-bp paired-end reads. Regarding the original processing steps: Trimmomatic v0.33 was used to quality-trim the reads, and FLASH v1.2.11 was used to merge paired reads so that full CDR3 sequences could be recovered. MiGEC v1.2.1b assigned V, D and J germline segments to the rearranged TCRbeta sequences. Clonotype statistics and Shannon-Wiener diversity indices were computed with VDJtools v1.0.0. Except for diversity analysis, only each sample's 250 most abundant clonotypes were used in subsequent analyses to reduce sampling bias. TCRdb reworked the public reads: Q25 trimming with fastp, MiXCR clone assembly, productive beta chains retained. Each CDR3 protein gets just one entry, which takes the most common genes and DNA from the rows behind it. The V and J calls here are based on TCRdb, not the publication. In this sample the table shows tens of thousands of distinct CDR3 sequences, around 70% of which occur a single time. The leading ten clones occupy 15% to 20% of the sample.

Without any cell sorting, total RNA and DNA were extracted together from around 20-30 mg of bulk tissue using the AllPrep DNA/RNA mini kit. Roughly five patients with histopathologically diagnosed primary liver carcinoma underwent surgical resection in China between November 2015 and March 2016. Chronic HBV infection was present in the patients, and the patients were treatment-naive at sampling. Five spatially separated regions were sampled per tumor: superior, inferior, left-lateral and right-lateral poles, plus the tumor centre. More than 75% viable tumor cells were found by histology in every tumor sample. Each fresh piece of tumor and adjacent tissue was cut in two, with one half stored in RNAlater at -80 degrees C and the other half sent for histology. The clonotype originates from a man aged 40-55 years with primary liver carcinoma and hepatitis B virus infection. Sequenced: liver tumor tissue from sampling region 1. The cell subset or site label, read with the paper, signifies: tumor region T1, superior pole.

The CDR3 protein sequence reads: CASSEWVSYKQCF. The sequenced DNA: TGTGCCAGCAGTGAATGGGTTTCCTACAAGCAGTGCTTC. The sequence links TRBV6-1 to TRBJ2-7; the D gene is not confidently resolved. The CDR3 measures 13 amino acids from cysteine to phenylalanine. The DNA shown is the 39-base CDR3, in frame from base 1. The CDR1 and CDR2 encoded by the germline V gene are MNHNS and SASEGT.